This T cell receptor beta chain comes out of a study of blood T cells in healthy people across ages. The second PCR ran roughly 7 to 11 cycles with a sample-barcoded 5' primer and J-beta primers. MiXCR, applied by TCRdb to the 5' RACE reads, yields one record per CDR3 protein. This table holds approximately 800,000 distinct CDR3 sequences, more than 55% found once. J lost 6 bases, V lost 4 bases, and 8 bases had no gene match. From germline, CDR1 is SGDLS and CDR2 YYNGEE. The CDR3 totals 14 residues. A single count supports this clonotype. The rearrangement links TRBV9 to TRBJ2-7, with TRBD1 identical over 9 bases. The sequencing input was blood. The receptor's source is a man in his forties or fifties in good health. This CDR3 is CASSKWDRVGEQYF. CDR3 bases: TGTGCCAGCAGCAAATGGGACAGGGTGGGCGAGCAGTACTTC. The whole variable domain, filled in from reference TRBV9 and TRBJ2-7, reads DSGVTQTPKHLITATGQRVTLRCSPRSGDLSVYWYQQSLDQGLQFLIQYYNGEERAKGNILERFSAQQFPDLHSELNLSSLELGDSALYFCASSKWDRVGEQYFGPGTRLTVT.